This T cell receptor beta chain was obtained from a study of T cells in localized non-small cell lung cancer. Findings and caveats of the study: Among the top 100 tumor clones, a median approximately 62 appeared in adjacent lung. Heterogeneity remains possible because sequencing was limited to only one tumor region. There was an association of higher blood T cell density with longer overall survival.

Germline V gene data show CDR1 as GTSNPN and CDR2 as SVGIG (reference sequence). V lost 6 bases and J lost 3, with 11 bases in between. The CDR3 covers 12 residues. As regards this clone: Its antigen is not identified.

TCRdb's copy holds only in-frame clones and misses some; the assay was immunoSEQ multiplex PCR. The table records more than 2,500 clones, less than 40% of them present only once. The gene calls are TRBV30 and TRBJ1-1, with a tentative D call TRBD1 (5 bases). The TCR sequence derives from a male donor aged 60 or older with stage I squamous cell lung carcinoma. Source: lung tumor tissue, taken before any cancer treatment. In DNA, the CDR3 is TGTGCCTGCGAGGGGTTTTACACTGAAGCTTTCTTT. Protein: CACEGFYTEAFF.